This entry concerns a single TCR beta chain. Its antigen remains unidentified. Each CDR3 protein gets one entry after TCRdb re-called the RACE reads with MiXCR. The repertoire consists of around 150,000 distinct CDR3 sequences, with roughly 15% occurring once and the leading ten covering around 1.7%. The sample is drawn from a study of human T cells and chemical hapten exposure. At the level of the study: Sensitization was performed using 2% DPC on an approximately 2 cm by approximately 2 cm upper inner arm skin site. Diphenylcyclopropenone doses were given weekly to the scalps of patients across the roughly 22-week study.

Time point meaning: patch test 1, 2 weeks after DPC sensitization. Indicated treatment: therapeutic diphenylcyclopropenone sensitization with weekly scalp DPC. Phlebotomy was performed prior to application of every patch test. General observations from the study: Once DPC sensitization occurred, TCRs above 1 in 1000 frequency showed no change.

Trimming stripped 4 bases from V and 2 bases from J, with 14 bases between. This CDR3 is 15 amino acids long. Germline V gene data show CDR1 as MDHEN and CDR2 as SYDVKM. The chain has TRBV28 and TRBJ1-1, with a tentative D call TRBD1 (5 bases). The receptor comes from a woman in her twenties or thirties with alopecia areata. Some clones in this sample may be carry-over from other donors' samples. Source: whole blood, taken in connection with sensitization to the hapten diphenylcyclopropenone (DPC). CDR3 region: CASSSGAPINTEAFF. CDR3 bases: TGTGCCAGCAGTTCCGGGGCCCCCATAAACACTGAAGCTTTCTTT. Using reference TRBV28 and TRBJ1-1 for the parts outside the CDR3, the full variable domain is DVKVTQSSRYLVKRTGEKVFLECVQDMDHENMFWYRQDPGLGLRLIYFSYDVKMKEKGDIPEGYSVSREKKERFSLILESASTNQTSMYLCASSSGAPINTEAFFGQGTRLTVV.